Here is one T cell receptor (beta chain) with its context. Its antigen remains unidentified. The germline gene is not matched at one end of the junction; a read error may be the cause. Sequencing was performed with immunoSEQ multiplex PCR; in TCRdb, only in-frame clones are kept and a portion is missing. The sample lists under 150,000 clones, 75% to 85% occurring once. The data were obtained in a study of T cell responses to AZD1222 COVID-19 vaccine. The CDR3 loop spans 12 amino acids. Germline V CDR1 and CDR2: KGHDR, SFDVKD. General study points: It was only five to seven AZD1222 recipients who were seropositive at baseline. White British donors predominated, females outnumbered males, and clonal diversity was possibly underestimated.

The rearrangement joins TRBV24-1 to TRBJ1-5, with a tentative D call TRBD1 (6 bases). The sequence derives from an adult who received the MenACWY meningococcal vaccine as a control. This material consisted of peripheral blood, taken 28 days after the second dose of the MenACWY control vaccine. Here the CDR3 reads CATSGRGQPQHF. CDR3 sequence (DNA): TGTGCCACGAGTGGGAGGGGGCAGCCCCAGCATTTT.